This TCR beta chain was sequenced for a study of cytomegalovirus exposure and HLA in healthy donors. With 60 Vbeta and 13 Jbeta primers, the PCR was carried out. TCRdb's table, derived via immunoSEQ multiplex PCR, lists solely in-frame clones and lacks some. The sample yields about 160,000 clones, approximately 71% seen once. V shed 8 bases and J shed 7 bases, with 11 bases lying between them. Germline V gives CDR1 MNHNY, CDR2 SVGAGI (reference sequence). This CDR3 comprises 12 residues. The chain combines TRBV6-6 with TRBJ2-2, with TRBD2 as a possible D gene (5 bases). The clonotype comes from a woman aged 18-29 years in good health and CMV-seropositive. The sequenced sample consisted of PBMCs. CDR3 nucleotide sequence: TGTGCCAGCGGACGGGGAAACGGGGAGCTGTTTTTT. The encoded protein is CASGRGNGELFF.